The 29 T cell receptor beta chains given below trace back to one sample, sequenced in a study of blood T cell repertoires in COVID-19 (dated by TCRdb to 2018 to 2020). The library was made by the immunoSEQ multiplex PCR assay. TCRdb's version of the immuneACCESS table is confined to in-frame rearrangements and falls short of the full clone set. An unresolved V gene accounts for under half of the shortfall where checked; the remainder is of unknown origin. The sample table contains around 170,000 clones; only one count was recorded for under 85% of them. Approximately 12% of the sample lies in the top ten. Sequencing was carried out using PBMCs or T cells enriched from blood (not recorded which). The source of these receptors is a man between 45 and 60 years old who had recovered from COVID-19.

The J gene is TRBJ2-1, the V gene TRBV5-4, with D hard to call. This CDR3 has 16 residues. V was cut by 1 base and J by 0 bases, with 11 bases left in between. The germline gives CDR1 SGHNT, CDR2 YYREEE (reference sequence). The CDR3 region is CASSLFYGFSYNEQFF. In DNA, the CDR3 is TGTGCCAGCAGCTTGTTTTACGGTTTCTCCTACAATGAGCAGTTCTTC.

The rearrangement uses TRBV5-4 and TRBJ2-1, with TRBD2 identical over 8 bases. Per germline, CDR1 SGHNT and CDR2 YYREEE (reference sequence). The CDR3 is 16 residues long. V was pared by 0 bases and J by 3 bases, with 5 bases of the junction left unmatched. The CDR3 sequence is CASSLAGGANYNEQFF. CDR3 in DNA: TGTGCCAGCAGCTTGGCCGGGGGGGCAAACTACAATGAGCAGTTCTTC.

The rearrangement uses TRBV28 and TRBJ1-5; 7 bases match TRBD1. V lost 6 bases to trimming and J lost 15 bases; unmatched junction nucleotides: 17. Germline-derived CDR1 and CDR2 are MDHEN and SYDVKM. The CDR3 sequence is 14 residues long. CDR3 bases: TGTGCCAGCAGCAAAAGGGTGGGTGGGACAGCCGGGCATTTT. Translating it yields CASSKRVGGTAGHF.

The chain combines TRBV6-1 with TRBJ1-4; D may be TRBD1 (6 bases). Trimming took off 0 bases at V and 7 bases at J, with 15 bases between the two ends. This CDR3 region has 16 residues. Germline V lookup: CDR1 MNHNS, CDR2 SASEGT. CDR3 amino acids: CASSEAKGGGIEKLFF. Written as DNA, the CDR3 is TGTGCCAGCAGTGAAGCGAAGGGGGGGGGCATTGAAAAACTGTTTTTT.

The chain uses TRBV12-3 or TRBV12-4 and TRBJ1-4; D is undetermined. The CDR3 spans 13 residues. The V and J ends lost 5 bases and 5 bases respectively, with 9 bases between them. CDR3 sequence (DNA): TGTGCCAGCAGTAGACAAGTAAATGAAAAACTGTTTTTT. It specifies CASSRQVNEKLFF.

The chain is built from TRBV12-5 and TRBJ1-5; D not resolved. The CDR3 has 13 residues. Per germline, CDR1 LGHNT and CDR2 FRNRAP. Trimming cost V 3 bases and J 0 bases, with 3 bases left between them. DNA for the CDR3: TGTGCTAGTGGTTTCAATAGCAATCAGCCCCAGCATTTT. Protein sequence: CASGFNSNQPQHF.

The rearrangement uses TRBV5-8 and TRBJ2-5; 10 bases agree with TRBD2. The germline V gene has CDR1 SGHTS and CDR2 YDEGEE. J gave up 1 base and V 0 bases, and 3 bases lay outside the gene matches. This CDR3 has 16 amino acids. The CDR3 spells CASSLGLAGAQETQYF. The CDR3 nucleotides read TGTGCCAGCAGCTTGGGCCTAGCGGGAGCCCAAGAGACCCAGTACTTC.

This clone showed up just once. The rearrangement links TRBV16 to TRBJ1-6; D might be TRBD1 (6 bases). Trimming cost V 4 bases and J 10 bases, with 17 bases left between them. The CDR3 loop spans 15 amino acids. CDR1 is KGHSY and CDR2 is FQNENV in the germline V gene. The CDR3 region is CASSPRRDKGSPLHF. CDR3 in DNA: TGTGCCAGCAGCCCTCGCCGGGACAAGGGATCACCCCTCCACTTT.

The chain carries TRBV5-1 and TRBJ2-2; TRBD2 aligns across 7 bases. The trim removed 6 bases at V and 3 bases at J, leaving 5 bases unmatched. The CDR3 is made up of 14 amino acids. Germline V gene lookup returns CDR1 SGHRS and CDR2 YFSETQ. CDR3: CASTWAGDTGELFF. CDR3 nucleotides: TGCGCCAGCACCTGGGCGGGGGACACCGGGGAGCTGTTTTTT.

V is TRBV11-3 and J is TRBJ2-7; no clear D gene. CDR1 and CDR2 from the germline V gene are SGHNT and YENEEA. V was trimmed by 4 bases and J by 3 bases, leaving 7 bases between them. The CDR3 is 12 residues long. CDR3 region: CASSSGGYEQYF. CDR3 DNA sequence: TGTGCCAGCAGCTCCGGCGGCTACGAGCAGTACTTC.

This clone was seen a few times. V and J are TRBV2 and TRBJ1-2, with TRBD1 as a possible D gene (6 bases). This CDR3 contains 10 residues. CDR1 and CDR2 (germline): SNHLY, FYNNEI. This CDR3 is CAKREAGDTF. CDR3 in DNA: TGTGCAAAGCGGGAGGCAGGGGACACCTTC.

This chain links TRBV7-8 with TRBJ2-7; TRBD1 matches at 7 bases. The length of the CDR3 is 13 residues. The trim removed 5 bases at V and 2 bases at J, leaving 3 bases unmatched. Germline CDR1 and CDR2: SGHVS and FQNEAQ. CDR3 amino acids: CASSRDRAYEQYF. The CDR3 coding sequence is TGTGCCAGCAGCCGCGACAGGGCCTACGAGCAGTACTTC.

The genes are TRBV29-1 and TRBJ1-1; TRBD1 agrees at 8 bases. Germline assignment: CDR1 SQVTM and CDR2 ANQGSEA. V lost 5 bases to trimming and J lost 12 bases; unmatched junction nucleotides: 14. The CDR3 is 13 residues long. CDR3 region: CSVYNDLQGGTFF. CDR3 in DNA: TGCAGCGTTTACAACGACTTACAGGGGGGAACTTTCTTT.

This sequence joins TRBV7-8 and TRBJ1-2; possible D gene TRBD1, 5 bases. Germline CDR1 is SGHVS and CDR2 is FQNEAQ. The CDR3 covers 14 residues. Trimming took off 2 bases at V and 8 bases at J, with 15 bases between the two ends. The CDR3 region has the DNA TGTGCCAGCAGCTTATCAGGGACTTGGGGAGGCTACACCTTC. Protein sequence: CASSLSGTWGGYTF.

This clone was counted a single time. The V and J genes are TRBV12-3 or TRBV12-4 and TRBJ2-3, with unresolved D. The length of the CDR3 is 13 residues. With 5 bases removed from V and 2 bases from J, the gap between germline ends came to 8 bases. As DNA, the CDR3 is TGTGCCAGCAGTCTCGGTGTCACAGATACGCAGTATTTT. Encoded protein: CASSLGVTDTQYF.

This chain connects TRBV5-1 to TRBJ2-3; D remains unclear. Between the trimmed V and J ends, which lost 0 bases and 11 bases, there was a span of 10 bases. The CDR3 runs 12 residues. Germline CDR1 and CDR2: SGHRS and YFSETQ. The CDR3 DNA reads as TGCGCCAGCAGCTTGGAACTAAATAGGCAGTATTTT. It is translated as CASSLELNRQYF.

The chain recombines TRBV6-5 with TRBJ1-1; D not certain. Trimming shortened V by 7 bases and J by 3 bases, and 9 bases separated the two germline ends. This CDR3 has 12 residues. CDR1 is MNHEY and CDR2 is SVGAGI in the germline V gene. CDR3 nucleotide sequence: TGTGCCAGCACTCTCCGGGACACTGAAGCTTTCTTT. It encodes CASTLRDTEAFF.

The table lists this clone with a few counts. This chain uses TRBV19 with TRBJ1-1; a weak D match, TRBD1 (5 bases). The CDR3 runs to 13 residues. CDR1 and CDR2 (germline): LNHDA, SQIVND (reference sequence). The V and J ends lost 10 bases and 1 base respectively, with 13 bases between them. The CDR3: CATLDRPNTEAFF. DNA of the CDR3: TGTGCCACTCTAGACAGACCGAACACTGAAGCTTTCTTT.

The CDR3 sequence: CASIDNGRNTIYF. The DNA for the CDR3 is TGTGCCAGTATCGACAACGGCCGAAACACCATATATTTT. The rearrangement joins TRBV19 to TRBJ1-3; unclear D gene. The CDR3 totals 13 residues. CDR1 is LNHDA and CDR2 is SQIVND in the germline V gene (reference sequence). V lost 7 bases to trimming and J lost 5 bases, with 12 bases between them.

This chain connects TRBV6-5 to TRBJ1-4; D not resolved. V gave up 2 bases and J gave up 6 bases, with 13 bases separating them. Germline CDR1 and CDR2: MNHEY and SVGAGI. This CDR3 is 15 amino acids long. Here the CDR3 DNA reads TGTGCCAGCAGTTACGGAACAGCCTCCCATGAAAAACTGTTTTTT. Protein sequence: CASSYGTASHEKLFF.

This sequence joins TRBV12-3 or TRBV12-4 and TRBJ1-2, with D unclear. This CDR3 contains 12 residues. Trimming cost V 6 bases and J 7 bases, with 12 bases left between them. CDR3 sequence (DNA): TGTGCCAGCAGCCCTGGACTTTTTGGCTACACCTTC. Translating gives CASSPGLFGYTF.

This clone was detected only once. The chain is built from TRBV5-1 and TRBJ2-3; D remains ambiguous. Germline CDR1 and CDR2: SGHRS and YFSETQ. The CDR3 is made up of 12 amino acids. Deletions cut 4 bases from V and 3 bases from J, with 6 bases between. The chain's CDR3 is CASSRTTDTQYF. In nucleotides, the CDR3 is TGCGCCAGCAGCCGAACTACAGATACGCAGTATTTT.

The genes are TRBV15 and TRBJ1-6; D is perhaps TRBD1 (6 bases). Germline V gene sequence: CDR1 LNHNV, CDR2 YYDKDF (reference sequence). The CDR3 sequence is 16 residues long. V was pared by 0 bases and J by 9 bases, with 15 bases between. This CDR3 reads CATSRDGGGGSSPLHF. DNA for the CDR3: TGTGCCACCAGCAGAGATGGCGGGGGCGGGAGTTCACCCCTCCACTTT. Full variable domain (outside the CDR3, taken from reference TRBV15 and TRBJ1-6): DAMVIQNPRYQVTQFGKPVTLSCSQTLNHNVMYWYQQKSSQAPKLLFHYYDKDFNNEADTPDNFQSRRPNTSFCFLDIRSPGLGDTAMYLCATSRDGGGGSSPLHFGNGTRLTVT.

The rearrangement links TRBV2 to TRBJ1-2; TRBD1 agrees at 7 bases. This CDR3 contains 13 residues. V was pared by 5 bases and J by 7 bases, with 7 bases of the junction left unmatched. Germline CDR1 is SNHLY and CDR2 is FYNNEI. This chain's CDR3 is CASSPTGVGGYTF. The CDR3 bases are TGTGCCAGCAGTCCCACAGGGGTCGGTGGCTACACCTTC.

The CDR3 DNA reads TGTGCCAGCAGCTTGGAGGCGGCACAGGGGGGATACGAGCAGTACTTC. Residues: CASSLEAAQGGYEQYF. The rearrangement links TRBV5-8 to TRBJ2-7; 8 nucleotides line up with TRBD1. From germline, CDR1 is SGHTS and CDR2 YDEGEE. This CDR3 is 16 amino acids long. V trimming: 0 bases; J trimming: 4 bases; junction bases outside the gene matches: 9.

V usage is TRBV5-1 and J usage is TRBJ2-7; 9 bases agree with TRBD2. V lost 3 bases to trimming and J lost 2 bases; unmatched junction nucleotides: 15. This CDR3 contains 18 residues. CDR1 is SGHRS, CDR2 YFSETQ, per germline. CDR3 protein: CASSSKGGAGGFTYEQYF. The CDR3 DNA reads TGCGCCAGCAGCTCCAAGGGGGGAGCGGGGGGTTTTACCTACGAGCAGTACTTC.

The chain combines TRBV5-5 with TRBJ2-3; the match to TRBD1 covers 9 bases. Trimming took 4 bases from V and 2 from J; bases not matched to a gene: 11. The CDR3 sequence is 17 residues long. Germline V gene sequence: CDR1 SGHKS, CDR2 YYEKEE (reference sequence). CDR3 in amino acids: CASSPAGTGRVTDTQYF. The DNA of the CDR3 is TGTGCCAGCAGCCCGGCCGGGACAGGGAGGGTCACAGATACGCAGTATTTT.

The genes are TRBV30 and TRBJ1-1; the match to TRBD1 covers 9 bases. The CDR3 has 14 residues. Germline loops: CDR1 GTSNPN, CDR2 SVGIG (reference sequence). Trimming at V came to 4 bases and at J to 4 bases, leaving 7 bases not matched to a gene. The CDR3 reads CAWTPGTGTTEAFF. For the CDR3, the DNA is TGTGCCTGGACTCCCGGGACAGGGACCACTGAAGCTTTCTTT.

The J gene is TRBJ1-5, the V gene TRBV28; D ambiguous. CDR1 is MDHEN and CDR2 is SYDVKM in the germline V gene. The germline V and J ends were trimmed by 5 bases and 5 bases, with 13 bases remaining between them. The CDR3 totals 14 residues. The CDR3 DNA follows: TGTGCCAGCAGTCCCGACAAGATCGATCAGCCCCAGCATTTT. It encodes CASSPDKIDQPQHF.